This T cell receptor beta chain was sequenced during a study of blood T cells in healthy people across ages. A J-beta primer mix and a sample-barcoded 5' primer were used in a second PCR of roughly 7 to 12 cycles. Each CDR3 protein gets one entry after TCRdb re-called the 5' RACE reads with MiXCR. This table has 550,000 to 800,000 distinct CDR3 sequences, under 25% appearing once. A word on this clonotype: What it binds is unknown.

Study findings and constraints: Researchers said unsorted PBMCs prevented a conclusive naive versus antigen-experienced comparison.

The receptor was derived from a man aged 65 to 79 in good health. The sequenced sample was blood.

CDR3 coding DNA: TGCGCCAGCAGCTTGTATGTGTCCCAAGAGACCCAGTACTTC. This gives the protein CASSLYVSQETQYF. The chain carries TRBV5-1 and TRBJ2-5; D gene uncertain. V gave up 1 base and J gave up 1 base, with 8 bases separating them. The CDR3 consists of 14 residues. Germline lookup yields CDR1 SGHRS and CDR2 YFSETQ.